Below are 5 T cell receptor beta chains sequenced from a single sample in a study of blood T cell repertoires in COVID-19. Assay used: immunoSEQ multiplex PCR; TCRdb lists only in-frame clones, some missing. The sample lists 200,000 to 300,000 clones; 70% to 90% were seen once. Sequencing used peripheral blood. Source of these receptors: a man aged 30-40 years with active or convalescent COVID-19.

The V call is TRBV7-2, the J call TRBJ1-1; 7 bases agree with TRBD1. There are 14 residues in the CDR3. Germline V gene lookup returns CDR1 SGHTA and CDR2 FQGNSA. The V gene end was trimmed by 2 bases and the J gene end by 4 bases; junction bases not matched to a gene: 4. The CDR3 loop is CASSLQGGATEAFF. For the CDR3, the DNA is TGTGCCAGCAGCTTACAAGGGGGCGCCACTGAAGCTTTCTTT.

This chain joins TRBV3-1 (or the pseudogene TRBV3-2) and TRBJ1-2, with D maybe TRBD1 (6 bases). Per germline, CDR1 LGHDT and CDR2 YNNKEL (reference sequence). The CDR3 loop spans 15 amino acids. The V gene lost 7 bases and the J gene lost 6 bases, with 21 bases spanning the gap. CDR3 region: CASTSFWGPPDGYTF. As DNA, the CDR3 is TGTGCCAGCACCTCCTTTTGGGGGCCGCCCGATGGCTACACCTTC.

The rearrangement links TRBV7-9 to TRBJ2-7; TRBD1 agrees at 7 bases. Germline V gene lookup returns CDR1 SEHNR and CDR2 FQNEAQ (reference sequence). The junction had 9 bases not matched to a gene; V was cut back by 4 bases and J by 6 bases. The CDR3 totals 14 residues. The CDR3 nucleotides read TGTGCCAGCAGCTCGATGGGACAGCACTCCGAGCAGTACTTC. Encoded protein: CASSSMGQHSEQYF.

This clone occurred once. The chain links TRBV9 to TRBJ2-1; possible D gene TRBD1, 6 bases. Germline CDR1 is SGDLS and CDR2 is YYNGEE. Trimming cost V 4 bases and J 0 bases, with 11 bases left between them. This CDR3 has 15 amino acids. For the CDR3, the DNA is TGTGCCAGCAGCACAAAACAGGGCTCCTACAATGAGCAGTTCTTC. Its translation: CASSTKQGSYNEQFF. Drawing the rest from reference TRBV9 and TRBJ2-1, the complete variable domain is DSGVTQTPKHLITATGQRVTLRCSPRSGDLSVYWYQQSLDQGLQFLIQYYNGEERAKGNILERFSAQQFPDLHSELNLSSLELGDSALYFCASSTKQGSYNEQFFGPGTRLTVL.

The chain combines TRBV20-1 with TRBJ1-5, with D unclear. This CDR3 region has 17 residues. Germline CDR1 is DFQATT and CDR2 is SNEGSKA (reference sequence). Trimming left V 3 bases short and J 3 bases short, with 21 bases between. The CDR3 DNA follows: TGCAGTGCTAGTTCTCTTCTCCCCGGCCAGGTCAATCAGCCCCAGCATTTT. Translating it yields CSASSLLPGQVNQPQHF.